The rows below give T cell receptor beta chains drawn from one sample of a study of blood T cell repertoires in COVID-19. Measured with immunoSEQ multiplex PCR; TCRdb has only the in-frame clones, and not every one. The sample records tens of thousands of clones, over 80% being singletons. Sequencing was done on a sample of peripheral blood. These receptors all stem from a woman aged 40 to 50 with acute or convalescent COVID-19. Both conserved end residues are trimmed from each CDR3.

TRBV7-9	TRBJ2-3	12	AIGDSWVTDTQY
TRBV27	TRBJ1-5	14	ASSYNRDRGTGPQH
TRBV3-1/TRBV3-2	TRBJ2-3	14	ASSQVVAGRADTQY
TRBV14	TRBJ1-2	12	ASSQGEGRYGYT
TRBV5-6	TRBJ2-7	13	ASGRLLQGGYEQY
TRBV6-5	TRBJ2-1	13	ASSYAGQGANEQF
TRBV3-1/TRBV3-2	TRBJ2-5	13	ASSLPGLAGETQY
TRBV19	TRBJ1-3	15	ASSKQGFRGEGNTIY
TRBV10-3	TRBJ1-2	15	AISEPGQSTDNYGYT
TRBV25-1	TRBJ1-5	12	ASSGGTGDQPQH
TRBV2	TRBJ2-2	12	ASKQGANPGELF
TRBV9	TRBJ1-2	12	ASSPSQGLYGYT
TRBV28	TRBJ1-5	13	ASRPLPPTNQPQH
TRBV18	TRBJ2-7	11	ASSRDRNYEQY
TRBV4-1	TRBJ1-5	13	ASSQWGVSNQPQH
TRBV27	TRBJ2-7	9	ASSFGGEQY
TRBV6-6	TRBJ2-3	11	ASRRLETDTQY
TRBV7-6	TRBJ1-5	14	ASSLRRDIGDQPQH
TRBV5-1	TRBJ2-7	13	ASSTSTGGIYEQY
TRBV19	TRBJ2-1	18	ASSLEPGLAGLGPHNEQF
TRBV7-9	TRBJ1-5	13	ASSHGQASNQPQH
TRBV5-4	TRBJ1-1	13	ASSLTQGEDTEAF
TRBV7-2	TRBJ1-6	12	ASSGDRENSPLH
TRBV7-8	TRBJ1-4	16	ASSYTAGAQGVGGKLF
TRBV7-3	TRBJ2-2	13	ASSLGTRGTGELF
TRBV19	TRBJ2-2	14	ASRDRGIGSTGELF
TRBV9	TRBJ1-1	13	ASSVEVAPKPEAF
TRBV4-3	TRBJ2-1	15	ASSQFPLAHTGNEQF
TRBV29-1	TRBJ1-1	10	SAGEAGYEAF
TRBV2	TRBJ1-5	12	ASSEEGDNQPQH
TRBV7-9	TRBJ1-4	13	ASSVPQGPNEKLF
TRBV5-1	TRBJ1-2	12	ASSLGQGWDGYT
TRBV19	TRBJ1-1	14	ASSMDRGELNTEAF
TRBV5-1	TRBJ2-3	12	ASSLQVSTDTQY
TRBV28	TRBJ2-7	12	ASSLGRVSYEQY
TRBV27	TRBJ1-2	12	ASRTGTVSYGYT
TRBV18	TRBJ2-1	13	ASSLSQGSDNEQF
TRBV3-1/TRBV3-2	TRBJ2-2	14	ASNLQGRGNTGELF
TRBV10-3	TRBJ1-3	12	AISWDSQGNTIY